This entry features one TCR beta chain sequence. Its antigen is unknown. Amplified regions were TCR beta CDR3 sequences from RNA transcripts. Initially, a first-round RT-PCR of the TCR CDR3 employed the HTBI primer set. TCRdb reanalysed the multiplex PCR reads using MiXCR and keeps one entry per CDR3 protein. Of 270,000 or so distinct CDR3 sequences listed, less than 30% are singletons. This sample was taken from a study of T cells in Graves' hyperthyroidism and ophthalmopathy. Before ophthalmopathy appeared, progressors gave blood at initial hyperthyroidism diagnosis. Study findings and constraints: Most thyroid-expanded clonotypes above 0.001 were also found in blood.

The germline CDR1 and CDR2 sequences are SGHRS and YFSETQ. The CDR3 is 15 amino acids. Deletions cut 5 bases from V and 0 bases from J, with 15 bases between. The receptor was derived from a man aged 35-49 years with Graves' hyperthyroidism that later progressed to Graves' ophthalmopathy. Sequencing was performed on blood. The rearrangement joins TRBV5-1 to TRBJ2-7; D call uncertain. CDR3 amino acids: CASSSDPGFSYEQYF. CDR3 nucleotide sequence: TGCGCCAGCAGTAGTGACCCAGGCTTCTCCTACGAGCAGTACTTC. The full variable domain, its missing parts supplied by reference TRBV5-1 and TRBJ2-7, is KAGVTQTPRYLIKTRGQQVTLSCSPISGHRSVSWYQQTPGQGLQFLFEYFSETQRNKGNFPGRFSGRQFSNSRSEMNVSTLELGDSALYLCASSSDPGFSYEQYFGPGTRLTVT.